This record concerns one T cell receptor (beta chain) sequence. What it binds is unknown. V trimming: 5 bases; J trimming: 0 bases; junction bases outside the gene matches: 13. The CDR3 has 17 amino acids. CDR1 and CDR2 (germline): SGHRS, YFSETQ. This specimen belongs to a study of cytomegalovirus exposure and HLA in healthy donors. Study results and caveats: In an earlier analysis, most TCR beta V segments were productive about 90% or about 30% of the time.

Primers for the PCR totalled 60 Vbeta and 13 Jbeta. Assay used: immunoSEQ multiplex PCR; TCRdb lists only in-frame clones, some missing. The sample lists about 180,000 clones; over 70% were seen once. The clonotype originates from a man aged 18-30 years in good health and CMV-seronegative. Sequenced material: PBMCs. The V and J genes are TRBV5-1 and TRBJ2-7, with 8 nucleotides matching TRBD2. The CDR3 coding sequence is TGCGCCAGCAGTGGGGGATCGTCGGGAGGGAGCTCCTACGAGCAGTACTTC. Residues: CASSGGSSGGSSYEQYF.